The 31 T cell receptor beta chains reported below all come from one sample, sequenced in a study of CD8 T cells in Susac syndrome. The RNA input was about 0.45 to 1 ug, and it was reverse transcribed with random hexamers. TCRdb independently ran MiXCR on the immunoSEQ multiplex PCR reads; one entry per CDR3 protein. Of some 180,000 distinct CDR3 sequences in the sample, 90% to 95% were seen once. The specimen sequenced was CD4+ T cells from PBMCs. These receptors originate from a human donor with Susac syndrome.

The chain has TRBV7-9 and TRBJ2-3, with D perhaps TRBD2 (6 bases). Germline CDR1 is SEHNR and CDR2 is FQNEAQ (reference sequence). V shed 4 bases and J shed 3 bases, with 14 bases lying between them. The CDR3 is 15 amino acids. CDR3 region: CASSYSGGGTDTQYF. For the CDR3, the DNA is TGTGCCAGCAGCTATAGCGGAGGAGGGACAGATACGCAGTATTTT.

Only one count was recorded for this clonotype. The chain uses TRBV20-1 and TRBJ1-5, with TRBD1 matching 7 bases. CDR3 size: 15 residues. Per germline, CDR1 DFQATT and CDR2 SNEGSKA (reference sequence). With V trimmed by 5 bases and J by 3 bases, 10 bases remained unmatched. The CDR3 here is CSAQGQMITNQPQHF. In DNA form, the CDR3 reads TGCAGTGCTCAGGGACAGATGATAACCAATCAGCCCCAGCATTTT.

The chain recombines TRBV10-3 with TRBJ2-6; D is undetermined. V lost 0 bases to trimming and J lost 8 bases, with 8 bases between them. CDR1 is ENHRY, CDR2 SYGVKD, per germline. There are 14 residues in the CDR3. CDR3 protein: CAISESASSNVLTF. CDR3 nucleotides: TGTGCCATCAGTGAGTCGGCGAGCTCCAACGTCCTGACTTTC.

The gene calls are TRBV5-1 and TRBJ2-5; D is ambiguous. This CDR3 has 13 residues. The V and J ends lost 5 bases and 0 bases respectively, with 8 bases between them. Germline values: CDR1 SGHRS, CDR2 YFSETQ. The CDR3 region is CASSTAYQETQYF. The CDR3 DNA reads as TGCGCCAGCAGTACAGCGTACCAAGAGACCCAGTACTTC.

The chain employs TRBV28 and TRBJ2-7; D gene unclear. Germline CDR1 reads MDHEN; CDR2 reads SYDVKM. CDR3 length: 14 residues. V gave up 3 bases and J gave up 2 bases, with 11 bases separating them. The CDR3 protein is CASSFGRVAYEQYF. The CDR3 DNA reads as TGTGCCAGCAGTTTCGGAAGGGTGGCCTACGAGCAGTACTTC.

The rearrangement joins TRBV12-3 or TRBV12-4 to TRBJ1-1, with D tentatively TRBD1 (5 bases). This CDR3 has 14 amino acids. V was trimmed by 5 bases and J by 4 bases, leaving 14 bases between them. CDR3 residues: CASSPSPGGTEAFF. CDR3 DNA sequence: TGTGCCAGCAGTCCTAGCCCGGGGGGCACTGAAGCTTTCTTT.

The chain is built from TRBV2 and TRBJ2-7, with 9 bases aligning to TRBD1. The V gene end was trimmed by 6 bases and the J gene end by 1 base; junction bases not matched to a gene: 7. Germline CDR1 is SNHLY and CDR2 is FYNNEI. This CDR3 is built from 15 residues. The CDR3, as DNA: TGTGCCAGCAGCGCTAACAGGGGGCCTTCCTACGAGCAGTACTTC. Its protein product is CASSANRGPSYEQYF.

The chain uses TRBV30 and TRBJ1-5; perhaps TRBD1 as D (6 bases). The germline gives CDR1 GTSNPN, CDR2 SVGIG (reference sequence). The V and J ends lost 5 bases and 2 bases respectively, with 13 bases between them. The CDR3 extends over 14 amino acids. CDR3 sequence (DNA): TGTGCCTGGGGACAGTCCGGCGGCAATCAGCCCCAGCATTTT. This codes for CAWGQSGGNQPQHF. The full variable domain, with the rest looked up from reference TRBV30 and TRBJ1-5, is SQTIHQWPATLVQPVGSPLSLECTVEGTSNPNLYWYRQAAGRGLQLLFYSVGIGQISSEVPQNLSASRPQDRQFILSSKKLLLSDSGFYLCAWGQSGGNQPQHFGDGTRLSIL.

The CDR3 reads CASTKGGVSTYGYTF. CDR3 sequence (DNA): TGTGCCAGCACCAAAGGGGGGGTCTCGACATACGGCTACACCTTC. This chain connects TRBV28 to TRBJ1-2; possible D gene TRBD1, 6 bases. Germline assignment: CDR1 MDHEN and CDR2 SYDVKM. Trimming shortened V by 7 bases and J by 8 bases, and 23 bases separated the two germline ends. The CDR3 runs to 15 residues.

V usage is TRBV20-1 and J usage is TRBJ1-3; no reliable D call. The CDR3 runs 14 residues. V gave up 6 bases and J gave up 0 bases, with 12 bases separating them. Germline values: CDR1 DFQATT, CDR2 SNEGSKA (reference sequence). In DNA form, the CDR3 reads TGCAGTGCCCTGGACGGAACCTCTGGAAACACCATATATTTT. Its translation is CSALDGTSGNTIYF.

The V gene is TRBV12-5, the J gene TRBJ1-1; TRBD1 matches 9 bases. Germline values: CDR1 LGHNT, CDR2 FRNRAP. This CDR3 is built from 12 residues. The V segment lost 3 bases and the J segment 9 bases; nucleotides outside the gene matches: 2. CDR3 loop: CASGFGQGKAFF. The CDR3 DNA reads as TGTGCTAGTGGTTTTGGACAGGGGAAAGCTTTCTTT.

This clonotype was picked up a small number of times. The chain couples TRBV30 to TRBJ2-7; D is undetermined. The CDR3 covers 11 residues. V was shortened by 2 bases and J by 1 base, with 3 bases between the two germline ends. The V gene's germline CDR1 is GTSNPN and CDR2 SVGIG (reference sequence). CDR3 region: CAWSRSYEQYF. The CDR3 DNA reads as TGTGCCTGGAGTAGATCCTACGAGCAGTACTTC.

The chain carries TRBV18 and TRBJ1-2; D gene unclear. The CDR3 covers 15 residues. V lost 3 bases to trimming and J lost 3 bases, with 14 bases between them. The V gene's germline CDR1 is KGHSH and CDR2 LQKENI. The CDR3 coding sequence is TGTGCCAGCTCACCGGACGCATACGGGGACTATGGCTACACCTTC. Translation: CASSPDAYGDYGYTF.

The chain carries TRBV11-1 and TRBJ2-5; D gene uncertain. Germline assignment: CDR1 SGHAT and CDR2 FQDESV (reference sequence). Between the trimmed V and J ends, which lost 5 bases and 9 bases, there was a span of 13 bases. The CDR3 loop spans 12 amino acids. The CDR3, as DNA: TGTGCCAGCAGCGCCTGGGGTTTAGCCCAGTACTTC. Translating gives CASSAWGLAQYF.

The chain recombines TRBV30 with TRBJ1-2, with TRBD1 identical over 7 bases. The CDR3 is made up of 17 amino acids. Germline loops: CDR1 GTSNPN, CDR2 SVGIG (reference sequence). J gave up 4 bases and V 4 bases, and 18 bases lay outside the gene matches. In DNA, the CDR3 is TGTGCCTGGACCCCAGACGTCGCGACAGGGTGGACCTATGGCTACACCTTC. It specifies CAWTPDVATGWTYGYTF.

The rearrangement links TRBV4-1 to TRBJ1-4, with a weak D call TRBD1 (5 bases). Germline CDR1 and CDR2: MGHRA and YSYEKL. CDR3 size: 14 residues. V was clipped by 2 bases and J by 8 bases, with 12 bases between them. The CDR3 protein is CASSQTGGVEKLFF. The CDR3 coding sequence is TGCGCCAGCAGCCAAACGGGGGGGGTAGAAAAACTGTTTTTT.

The chain uses TRBV7-8 and TRBJ2-7; 7 nucleotides agree with TRBD1. J gave up 0 bases and V 5 bases, and 7 bases lay outside the gene matches. Per germline, CDR1 SGHVS and CDR2 FQNEAQ. The CDR3 totals 15 residues. CDR3 nucleotides: TGTGCCAGCAGCCCGCGACAGGGAAACTCCTACGAGCAGTACTTC. Amino acids: CASSPRQGNSYEQYF.

This chain connects TRBV4-3 to TRBJ2-1; D unclear. The V end was cut by 0 bases, the J end by 0 bases, with 12 bases between. This CDR3 is 17 amino acids long. Germline lookup yields CDR1 LGHNA and CDR2 YSLEER. The CDR3 bases are TGCGCCAGCAGCCAAGATATCGGTTACAGCTCCTACAATGAGCAGTTCTTC. It codes for CASSQDIGYSSYNEQFF.

This chain uses TRBV3-1 with TRBJ2-5; 11 bases fit TRBD1. Germline V gives CDR1 LGHDT, CDR2 YNNKEL (reference sequence). This CDR3 comprises 15 residues. Trimming took 8 bases from V and 5 from J; bases not matched to a gene: 10. In nucleotides, the CDR3 is TGTGCCAGCGGTCCCGGACAGGGGGCAAGGGAGACCCAGTACTTC. It yields the protein CASGPGQGARETQYF.

This clonotype has only one observation. This sequence joins TRBV4-2 and TRBJ2-1; D is unresolved. The CDR3 is made up of 13 amino acids. Germline CDR1 and CDR2: LGHNA and YNFKEQ. The ends were cut back, 1 base at V and 7 bases at J, with 8 bases in the middle. As DNA, the CDR3 is TGTGCCAGCAGCCAAGTTCTGGGGAATGAGCAGTTCTTC. It encodes CASSQVLGNEQFF.

V usage is TRBV7-6 and J usage is TRBJ1-5, with 7 bases lining up with TRBD1. The CDR3 runs to 14 residues. Germline-derived CDR1 and CDR2 are SGHVS and FNYEAQ. V gave up 2 bases and J gave up 6 bases; unmatched junction bases: 4. Written as DNA, the CDR3 is TGTGCCAGCAGCTTATCGACAGGGCGTCAGCCCCAGCATTTT. Translating gives CASSLSTGRQPQHF. The whole variable domain, filled in from reference TRBV7-6 and TRBJ1-5, reads GAGVSQSPRYKVTKRGQDVALRCDPISGHVSLYWYRQALGQGPEFLTYFNYEAQQDKSGLPNDRFSAERPEGSISTLTIQRTEQRDSAMYRCASSLSTGRQPQHFGDGTRLSIL.

This CDR3 is CASSLAGGLRRNTEAFF. CDR3 DNA sequence: TGTGCCAGCAGCTTGGCCGGGGGGCTTCGCCGTAACACTGAAGCTTTCTTT. The chain carries TRBV5-4 and TRBJ1-1; tentatively, D is TRBD1 (6 bases). The CDR3 consists of 17 residues. The V and J ends lost 0 bases and 2 bases respectively, with 17 bases between them. Germline V gene sequence: CDR1 SGHNT, CDR2 YYREEE (reference sequence).

V gene TRBV3-1 combines with J gene TRBJ1-2; D not resolved. Deletions cut 4 bases from V and 5 bases from J, with 14 bases between. The germline gives CDR1 LGHDT, CDR2 YNNKEL (reference sequence). The CDR3 spans 14 residues. CDR3 sequence (DNA): TGTGCCAGCAGCCTCCTTGAGGCTGGATATGGCTACACCTTC. This translates into CASSLLEAGYGYTF.

V and J are TRBV30 and TRBJ2-7; 9 bases map to TRBD1. The trim removed 1 base at V and 6 bases at J, leaving 1 base unmatched. The CDR3 length is 12 residues. Per the germline V gene, CDR1 is GTSNPN and CDR2 is SVGIG (reference sequence). CDR3: CAWSGDRAEQYF. Here the CDR3 DNA reads TGTGCCTGGAGTGGGGACAGGGCCGAGCAGTACTTC. Full variable domain (remainder filled in from reference TRBV30 and TRBJ2-7): SQTIHQWPATLVQPVGSPLSLECTVEGTSNPNLYWYRQAAGRGLQLLFYSVGIGQISSEVPQNLSASRPQDRQFILSSKKLLLSDSGFYLCAWSGDRAEQYFGPGTRLTVT.

The genes are TRBV12-3 or TRBV12-4 and TRBJ1-4, with no clear D. Trimming stripped 3 bases from V and 0 bases from J, with 8 bases between. CDR3 length: 15 amino acids. CDR3 protein: CASSLRPATNEKLFF. CDR3 DNA sequence: TGTGCCAGCAGTTTGAGGCCGGCAACTAATGAAAAACTGTTTTTT.

This rearrangement joins TRBV20-1 to TRBJ2-7; 12 bases are a match to TRBD1. Germline lookup yields CDR1 DFQATT and CDR2 SNEGSKA (reference sequence). Losses at the gene ends were 5 bases for V and 3 bases for J; bases not matched to a gene: 5. The length of the CDR3 is 14 residues. The CDR3 protein is CSAAGQGAVYEQYF. As DNA, the CDR3 is TGCAGTGCTGCGGGACAGGGGGCCGTCTACGAGCAGTACTTC.

J is TRBJ2-1 and V is TRBV7-3; D remains ambiguous. The CDR3 contains 13 residues. CDR1 and CDR2 (germline): SGHTA, FQGTGA. Trimming took 0 bases from V and 8 from J, leaving 8 bases between them. The CDR3, as DNA: TGTGCCAGCAGCTTAACAGGGTTGGATGAGCAGTTCTTC. Amino acids: CASSLTGLDEQFF.

The rearrangement links TRBV20-1 to TRBJ1-5, with 10 bases aligning to TRBD1. Germline trimming cut 5 bases from V and 2 bases from J; bases unmatched to any gene: 12. Germline V gene data show CDR1 as DFQATT and CDR2 as SNEGSKA (reference sequence). The CDR3 has 17 residues. CDR3 sequence reads: CSAGTGVKSLGNQPQHF. CDR3 in DNA: TGCAGTGCTGGGACAGGGGTAAAATCCCTCGGCAATCAGCCCCAGCATTTT.

The rearrangement links TRBV3-1 to TRBJ2-1, with TRBD1 matching over 7 bases. The CDR3 covers 12 residues. With V trimmed by 5 bases and J by 8 bases, 3 bases remained unmatched. From germline, CDR1 is LGHDT and CDR2 YNNKEL (reference sequence). The CDR3 is CASSYGQDEQFF. The DNA of the CDR3 is TGTGCCAGCAGCTACGGACAGGATGAGCAGTTCTTC.

The chain carries TRBV28 and TRBJ2-7; 7 bases map to TRBD1. The CDR3 extends over 12 amino acids. Germline loops: CDR1 MDHEN, CDR2 SYDVKM. V lost 4 bases and J lost 11; bases outside the gene matches: 8. The chain's CDR3 is CASSSSGTAEYF. In DNA, the CDR3 is TGTGCCAGCAGTTCGTCCGGGACAGCAGAGTACTTC.

The rearrangement links TRBV9 to TRBJ2-5, with unresolved D. The CDR3 is made up of 13 amino acids. Germline V gene data show CDR1 as SGDLS and CDR2 as YYNGEE. V lost 2 bases to trimming and J lost 0 bases, with 5 bases between them. The CDR3 coding sequence is TGTGCCAGCAGCGTTCAGGACCAAGAGACCCAGTACTTC. This sequence encodes CASSVQDQETQYF.